Each of the 3 T cell receptor beta chains below was sequenced from the same sample in a study of T cell changes during pregnancy in multiple sclerosis. Method: immunoSEQ multiplex PCR; TCRdb's copy keeps in-frame clones and lacks some. Of about 31,000 clones listed, 88% are singletons. The sample was CD4+ T cells from peripheral blood mononuclear cells, taken in the first trimester of pregnancy. The source of these receptors is a female donor in good health, enrolled as a control in a pregnancy study.

V is TRBV2 and J is TRBJ2-5; 15 nucleotides align to TRBD2. CDR1 and CDR2 (germline): SNHLY, FYNNEI. This CDR3 has 16 residues. The V gene end was trimmed by 4 bases and the J gene end by 5 bases; junction bases not matched to a gene: 5. In DNA form, the CDR3 reads TGTGCCAGCAGTGGAGGACTAGCGGGGGGGCACGAGACCCAGTACTTC. Protein: CASSGGLAGGHETQYF. Complete variable domain (other parts from reference TRBV2 and TRBJ2-5): EPEVTQTPSHQVTQMGQEVILRCVPISNHLYFYWYRQILGQKVEFLVSFYNNEISEKSEIFDDQFSVERPDGSNFTLKIRSTKLEDSAMYFCASSGGLAGGHETQYFGPGTRLLVL.

This sequence joins TRBV5-5 and TRBJ2-5; 16 nucleotides line up with TRBD2. Germline CDR1 SGHKS, CDR2 YYEKEE (reference sequence). The V segment lost 4 bases and the J segment 0 bases; nucleotides outside the gene matches: 3. The CDR3 covers 17 residues. The CDR3 is CASSMGLAGGYQETQYF. DNA for the CDR3: TGTGCCAGCAGCATGGGACTAGCGGGGGGGTACCAAGAGACCCAGTACTTC. Looking up the rest from reference TRBV5-5 and TRBJ2-5 gives the full variable domain: DAGVTQSPTHLIKTRGQQVTLRCSPISGHKSVSWYQQVLGQGPQFIFQYYEKEERGRGNFPDRFSARQFPNYSSELNVNALLLGDSALYLCASSMGLAGGYQETQYFGPGTRLLVL.

The chain joins TRBV7-8 to TRBJ1-1; possibly TRBD1 for D (6 bases). Per the germline V gene, CDR1 is SGHVS and CDR2 is FQNEAQ. This CDR3 comprises 15 residues. With 6 bases removed from V and 2 bases from J, the gap between germline ends came to 16 bases. The CDR3 loop reads CASSSRGGRNTEAFF. CDR3 bases: TGTGCCAGCAGTTCTAGGGGGGGGCGAAACACTGAAGCTTTCTTT.